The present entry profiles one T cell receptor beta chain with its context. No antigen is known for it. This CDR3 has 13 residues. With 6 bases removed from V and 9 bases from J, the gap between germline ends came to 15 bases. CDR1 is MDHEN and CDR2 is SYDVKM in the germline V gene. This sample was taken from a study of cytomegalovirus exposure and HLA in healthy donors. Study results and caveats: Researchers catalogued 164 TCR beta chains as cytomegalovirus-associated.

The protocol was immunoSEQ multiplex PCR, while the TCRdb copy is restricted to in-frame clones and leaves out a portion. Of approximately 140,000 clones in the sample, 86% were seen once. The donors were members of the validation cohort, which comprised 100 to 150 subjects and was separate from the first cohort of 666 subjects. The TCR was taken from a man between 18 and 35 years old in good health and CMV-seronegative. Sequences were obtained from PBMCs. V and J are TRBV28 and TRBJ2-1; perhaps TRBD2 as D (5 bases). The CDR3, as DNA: TGTGCCAGCAGGCCGACACTAGAGGGTGAGCAGTTCTTC. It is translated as CASRPTLEGEQFF.